This T cell receptor (beta chain) was recovered during a study of early T cells in non-severe SARS-CoV-2 infection. Study information: It was bulk RNA from unsorted whole blood that was sequenced, and the chains were unpaired.

Study-wide results and limits: Lookups in VDJdb leaned toward anti-spike CD8 responses and missed private and CD4 specificities.

As for this clonotype: Its antigen is not identified.

The library protocol tagged individual cDNA molecules with unique molecular identifiers. TCRdb re-called the 5' RACE reads through MiXCR, storing one row per CDR3 protein. Of approximately 62,000 distinct CDR3 sequences in the sample, around 13% were seen once. With V trimmed by 6 bases and J by 5 bases, 19 bases remained unmatched. The CDR3 has 17 residues. Per the germline V gene, CDR1 is MNHEY and CDR2 is SMNVEV (reference sequence). The sample consisted of whole blood. V and J are TRBV27 and TRBJ2-7; 7 bases agree with TRBD2. This receptor was identified in an adult who was a healthcare worker with PCR-confirmed SARS-CoV-2 infection or an uninfected control (not recorded which). The CDR3 sequence: CASRPNSGVLSLNEQYF. The CDR3 bases are TGTGCCAGCAGACCGAACAGCGGGGTATTGTCCCTCAACGAGCAGTACTTC.